What follows describes a single TCR beta chain. Its target is unknown. Exclusion applied to patients with autoimmune disease history or systemic immunosuppression. The germline V and J ends were trimmed by 0 bases and 3 bases, with 9 bases remaining between them. In germline, CDR1 is SGHDT, CDR2 YYEEEE. CDR3 length: 14 residues. The source of the sample is a study of OX40 agonist ivuxolimab in advanced cancers. Study-wide results and limits: The investigators did not determine what antigen specificity the expanded peripheral T cells had. Average numbers of expanded clones were greater in CD8+ T cells than in CD4+. Blood T cells, both CD4+ and CD8+, expanded clonally by week 6 at 0.1 to 3.0 mg/kg.

This table comes from immunoSEQ multiplex PCR, and its TCRdb copy is limited to in-frame clones, with some not included. The sample includes about 52,000 clones, roughly nine tenths of them seen just once. The TCR originated in an adult with an advanced solid tumor such as melanoma, head and neck, liver or kidney cancer. The chain couples TRBV5-6 to TRBJ2-5; D is unresolved. Sequenced here: CD4+ or CD8+ T cells sorted from blood, sampled in a trial of the OX40 agonist ivuxolimab. The CDR3: CASSLDSGEETQYF. CDR3 nucleotides: TGTGCCAGCAGCTTGGATTCTGGTGAAGAGACCCAGTACTTC. Based on the CDR3 plus reference TRBV5-6 and TRBJ2-5, the full variable domain is DAGVTQSPTHLIKTRGQQVTLRCSPKSGHDTVSWYQQALGQGPQFIFQYYEEEERQRGNFPDRFSGHQFPNYSSELNVNALLLGDSALYLCASSLDSGEETQYFGPGTRLLVL.